This T cell receptor (beta chain) came from a study of cytomegalovirus exposure and HLA in healthy donors. Study at large: Early released data had around 89 million unique TCRs, all coming from HLA-typed donors. Findings and limits, study-wide: Listed as cytomegalovirus-associated were approximately 160 TCR beta chains.

The PCR employed 60 Vbeta primers together with 13 Jbeta primers. Libraries were prepared by immunoSEQ multiplex PCR; TCRdb keeps only in-frame clonotypes and omits some of them. The table records roughly 100,000 clones, around 82% of them present only once. The V and J ends lost 10 bases and 5 bases, in that order; junction bases with no gene match: 13. CDR3 size: 14 residues. Germline V gene data show CDR1 as SNHLY and CDR2 as FYNNEI. A remark on this clone: What it binds is unknown.

The receptor's source is a man aged 30 to 45 in good health and CMV-seropositive. The source material was PBMCs. This sequence joins TRBV2 and TRBJ1-1; 7 bases match TRBD1. In DNA form, the CDR3 reads TGTGCCACCGAGGGGGCAGGGCCGGGAACTGAAGCTTTCTTT. Amino acid sequence: CATEGAGPGTEAFF.